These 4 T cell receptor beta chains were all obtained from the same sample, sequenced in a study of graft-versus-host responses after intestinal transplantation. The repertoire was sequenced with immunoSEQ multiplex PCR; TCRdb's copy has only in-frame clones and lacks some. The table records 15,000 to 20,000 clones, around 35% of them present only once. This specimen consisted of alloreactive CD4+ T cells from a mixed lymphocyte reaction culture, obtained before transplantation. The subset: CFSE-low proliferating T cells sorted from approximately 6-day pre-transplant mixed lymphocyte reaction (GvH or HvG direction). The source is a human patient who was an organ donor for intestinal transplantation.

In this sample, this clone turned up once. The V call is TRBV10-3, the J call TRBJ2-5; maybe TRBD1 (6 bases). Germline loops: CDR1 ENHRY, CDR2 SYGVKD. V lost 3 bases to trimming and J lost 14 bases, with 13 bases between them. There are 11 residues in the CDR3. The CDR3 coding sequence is TGTGCCATCAGTGATGAGGGGACACCCTACTTC. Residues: CAISDEGTPYF.

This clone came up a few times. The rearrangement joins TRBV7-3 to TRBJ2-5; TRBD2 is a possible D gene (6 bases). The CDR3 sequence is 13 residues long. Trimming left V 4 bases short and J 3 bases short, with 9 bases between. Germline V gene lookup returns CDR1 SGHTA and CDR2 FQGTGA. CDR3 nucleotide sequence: TGTGCCAGCAGCTCGACTAGAGAAGAGACCCAGTACTTC. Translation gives CASSSTREETQYF.

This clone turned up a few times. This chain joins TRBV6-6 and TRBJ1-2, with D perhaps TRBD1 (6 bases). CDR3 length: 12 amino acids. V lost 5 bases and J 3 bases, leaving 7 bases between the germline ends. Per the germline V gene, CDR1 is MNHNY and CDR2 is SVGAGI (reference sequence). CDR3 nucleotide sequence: TGTGCCAGCAGTACAGGGTACTATGGCTACACCTTC. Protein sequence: CASSTGYYGYTF.

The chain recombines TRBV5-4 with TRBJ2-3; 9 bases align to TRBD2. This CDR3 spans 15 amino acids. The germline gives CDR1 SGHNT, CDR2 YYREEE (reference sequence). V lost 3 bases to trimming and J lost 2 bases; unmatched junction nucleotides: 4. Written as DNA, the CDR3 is TGTGCCAGCAGCTGGGGCGGGAGGGTCACAGATACGCAGTATTTT. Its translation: CASSWGGRVTDTQYF.